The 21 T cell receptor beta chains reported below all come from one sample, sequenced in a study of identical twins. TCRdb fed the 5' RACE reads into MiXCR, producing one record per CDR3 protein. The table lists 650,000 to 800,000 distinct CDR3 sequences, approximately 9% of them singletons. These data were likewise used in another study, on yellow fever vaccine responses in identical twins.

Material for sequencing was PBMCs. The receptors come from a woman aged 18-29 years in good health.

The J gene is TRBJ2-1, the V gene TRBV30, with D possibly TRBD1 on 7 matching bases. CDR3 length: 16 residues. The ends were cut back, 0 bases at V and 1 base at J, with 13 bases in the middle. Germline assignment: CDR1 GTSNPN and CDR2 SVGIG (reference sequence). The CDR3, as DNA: TGTGCCTGGAGTGTATCAGGGGGGACATCCTACAATGAGCAGTTCTTC. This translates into CAWSVSGGTSYNEQFF.

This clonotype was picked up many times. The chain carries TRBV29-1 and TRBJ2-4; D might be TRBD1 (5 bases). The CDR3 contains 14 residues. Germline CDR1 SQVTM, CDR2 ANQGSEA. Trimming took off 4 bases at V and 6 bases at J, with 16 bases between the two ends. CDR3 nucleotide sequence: TGCAGCGTTGTGTACCCTAGGGGATCAAACATTCAGTACTTC. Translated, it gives CSVVYPRGSNIQYF.

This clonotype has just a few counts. CDR3 loop: CASSYDGRRVGELFF. As DNA, the CDR3 is TGTGCCAGCAGTTACGACGGCAGGAGGGTCGGGGAGCTGTTTTTT. The gene calls are TRBV6-5 and TRBJ2-2, with a tentative D call TRBD2 (6 bases). The CDR3 is 15 residues long. Germline V lookup: CDR1 MNHEY, CDR2 SVGAGI. V lost 2 bases to trimming and J lost 7 bases, with 14 bases between them.

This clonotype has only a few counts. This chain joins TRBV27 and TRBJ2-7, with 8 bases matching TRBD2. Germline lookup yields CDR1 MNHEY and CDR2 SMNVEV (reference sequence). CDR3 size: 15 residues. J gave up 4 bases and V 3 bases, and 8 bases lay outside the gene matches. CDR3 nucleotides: TGTGCCAGCAGTTTCTCCGGGACTAGTCGGTACGAGCAGTACTTC. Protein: CASSFSGTSRYEQYF.

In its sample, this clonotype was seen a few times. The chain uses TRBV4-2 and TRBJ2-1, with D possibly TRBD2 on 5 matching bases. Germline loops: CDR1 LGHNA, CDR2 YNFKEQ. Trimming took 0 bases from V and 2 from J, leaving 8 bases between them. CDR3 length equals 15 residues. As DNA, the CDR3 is TGTGCCAGCAGCCAAGATCCGGGAACCTACAATGAGCAGTTCTTC. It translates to CASSQDPGTYNEQFF.

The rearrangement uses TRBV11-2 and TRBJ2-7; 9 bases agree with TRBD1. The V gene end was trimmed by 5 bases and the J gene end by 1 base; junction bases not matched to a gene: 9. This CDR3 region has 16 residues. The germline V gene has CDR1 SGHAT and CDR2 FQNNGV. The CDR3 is CASSPLTGQGSYEQYF. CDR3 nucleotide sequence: TGTGCCAGCAGCCCACTGACGGGACAGGGATCCTACGAGCAGTACTTC.

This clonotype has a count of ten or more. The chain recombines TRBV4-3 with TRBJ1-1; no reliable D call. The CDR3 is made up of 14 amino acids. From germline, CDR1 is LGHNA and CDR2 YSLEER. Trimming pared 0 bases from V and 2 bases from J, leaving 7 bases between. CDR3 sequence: CASSQEPGNTEAFF. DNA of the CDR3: TGCGCCAGCAGCCAAGAACCAGGAAACACTGAAGCTTTCTTT.

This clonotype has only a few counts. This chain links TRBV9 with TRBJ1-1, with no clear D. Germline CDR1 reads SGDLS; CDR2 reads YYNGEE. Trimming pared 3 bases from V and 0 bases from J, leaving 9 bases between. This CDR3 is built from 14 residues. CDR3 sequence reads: CASSARYMNTEAFF. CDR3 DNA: TGTGCCAGCAGCGCTAGATACATGAACACTGAAGCTTTCTTT.

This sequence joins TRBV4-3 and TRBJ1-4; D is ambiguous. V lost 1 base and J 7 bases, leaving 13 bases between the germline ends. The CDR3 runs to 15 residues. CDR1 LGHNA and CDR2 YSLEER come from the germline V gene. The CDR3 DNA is TGCGCCAGCAGCCAAGTCTGGGGAGAAGGTGAAAAACTGTTTTTT. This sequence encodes CASSQVWGEGEKLFF.

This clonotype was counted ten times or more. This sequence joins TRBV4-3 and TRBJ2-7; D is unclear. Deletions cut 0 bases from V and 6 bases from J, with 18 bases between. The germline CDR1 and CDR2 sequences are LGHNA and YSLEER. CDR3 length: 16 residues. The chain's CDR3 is CASSQEPGPTSGEQYF. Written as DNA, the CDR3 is TGCGCCAGCAGCCAAGAACCCGGGCCTACATCGGGCGAGCAGTACTTC.

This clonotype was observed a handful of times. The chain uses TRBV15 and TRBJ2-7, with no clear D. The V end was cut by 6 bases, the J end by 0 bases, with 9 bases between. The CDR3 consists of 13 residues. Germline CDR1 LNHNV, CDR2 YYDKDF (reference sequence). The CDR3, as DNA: TGTGCCACCAGGATTTCCTCCTCCTACGAGCAGTACTTC. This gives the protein CATRISSSYEQYF.

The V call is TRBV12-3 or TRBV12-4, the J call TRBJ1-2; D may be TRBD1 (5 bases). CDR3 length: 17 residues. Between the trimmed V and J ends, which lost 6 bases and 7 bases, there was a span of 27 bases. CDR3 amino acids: CASSPLLGDLVAGGYTF. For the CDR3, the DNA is TGTGCCAGCAGCCCCCTATTGGGGGACCTAGTGGCGGGTGGCTACACCTTC.

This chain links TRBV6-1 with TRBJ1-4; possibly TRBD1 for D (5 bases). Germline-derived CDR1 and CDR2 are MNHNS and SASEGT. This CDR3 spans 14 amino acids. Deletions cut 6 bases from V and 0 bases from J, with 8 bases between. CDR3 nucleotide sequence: TGTGCCAGCAGCGGGACTGCAACTAATGAAAAACTGTTTTTT. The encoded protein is CASSGTATNEKLFF.

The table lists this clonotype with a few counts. The CDR3 sequence is CASSATMSSYNEQFF. For the CDR3, the DNA is TGCGCCAGCAGCGCTACCATGAGCTCCTACAATGAGCAGTTCTTC. The chain has TRBV5-1 and TRBJ2-1; D is unclear. The CDR3 totals 15 residues. Trimming shortened V by 4 bases and J by 0 bases, and 11 bases separated the two germline ends. Germline V lookup: CDR1 SGHRS, CDR2 YFSETQ.

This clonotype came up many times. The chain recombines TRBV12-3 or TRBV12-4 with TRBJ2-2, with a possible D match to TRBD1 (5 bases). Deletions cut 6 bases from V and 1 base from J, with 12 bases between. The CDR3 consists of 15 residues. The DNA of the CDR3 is TGTGCCAGCAGGCTGGGGCAGGGGAACACCGGGGAGCTGTTTTTT. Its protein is CASRLGQGNTGELFF.

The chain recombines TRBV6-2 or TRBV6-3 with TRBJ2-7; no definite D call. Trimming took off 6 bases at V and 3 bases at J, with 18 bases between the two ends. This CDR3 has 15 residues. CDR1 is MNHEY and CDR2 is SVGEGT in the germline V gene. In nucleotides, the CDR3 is TGTGCCAGCAGATTGAGCCACTCCGTGTTCTACGAGCAGTACTTC. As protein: CASRLSHSVFYEQYF.

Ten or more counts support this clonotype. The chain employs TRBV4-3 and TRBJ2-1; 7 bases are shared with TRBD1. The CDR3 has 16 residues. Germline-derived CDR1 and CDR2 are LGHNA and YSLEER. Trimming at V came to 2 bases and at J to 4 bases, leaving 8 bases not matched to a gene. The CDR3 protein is CASSQMTGMLYNEQFF. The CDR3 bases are TGCGCCAGCAGCCAAATGACAGGGATGCTTTACAATGAGCAGTTCTTC.

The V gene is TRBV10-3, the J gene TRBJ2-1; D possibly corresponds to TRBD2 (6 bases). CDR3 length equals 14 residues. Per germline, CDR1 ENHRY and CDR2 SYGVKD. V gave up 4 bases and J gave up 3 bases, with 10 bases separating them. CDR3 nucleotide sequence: TGTGCCATCAGTGCCGAGCGGGTCTACAATGAGCAGTTCTTC. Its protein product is CAISAERVYNEQFF.

In nucleotides, the CDR3 is TGCAGCGTTGTTGACAGGGGGCGTACTGAAGCTTTCTTT. This codes for CSVVDRGRTEAFF. The chain joins TRBV29-1 to TRBJ1-1, with 10 bases that match TRBD1. CDR1 and CDR2 from the germline V gene are SQVTM and ANQGSEA. After removal of 4 bases from V and 5 bases from J, the junction contained 4 bases not matched to a gene. The CDR3 totals 13 residues.

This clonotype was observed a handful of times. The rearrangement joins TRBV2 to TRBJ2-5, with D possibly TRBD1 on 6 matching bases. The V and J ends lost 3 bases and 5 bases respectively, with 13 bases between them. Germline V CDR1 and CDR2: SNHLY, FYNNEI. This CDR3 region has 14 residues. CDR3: CASSEVGAGETQYF. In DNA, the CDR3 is TGTGCCAGCAGTGAGGTGGGGGCCGGGGAGACCCAGTACTTC.

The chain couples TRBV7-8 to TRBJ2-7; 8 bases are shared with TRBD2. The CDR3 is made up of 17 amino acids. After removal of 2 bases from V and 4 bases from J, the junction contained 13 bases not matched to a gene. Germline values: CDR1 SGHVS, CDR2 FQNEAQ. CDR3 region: CASSLWPAGSGTYEQYF. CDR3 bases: TGTGCCAGCAGCTTATGGCCCGCTGGTAGCGGGACTTACGAGCAGTACTTC.